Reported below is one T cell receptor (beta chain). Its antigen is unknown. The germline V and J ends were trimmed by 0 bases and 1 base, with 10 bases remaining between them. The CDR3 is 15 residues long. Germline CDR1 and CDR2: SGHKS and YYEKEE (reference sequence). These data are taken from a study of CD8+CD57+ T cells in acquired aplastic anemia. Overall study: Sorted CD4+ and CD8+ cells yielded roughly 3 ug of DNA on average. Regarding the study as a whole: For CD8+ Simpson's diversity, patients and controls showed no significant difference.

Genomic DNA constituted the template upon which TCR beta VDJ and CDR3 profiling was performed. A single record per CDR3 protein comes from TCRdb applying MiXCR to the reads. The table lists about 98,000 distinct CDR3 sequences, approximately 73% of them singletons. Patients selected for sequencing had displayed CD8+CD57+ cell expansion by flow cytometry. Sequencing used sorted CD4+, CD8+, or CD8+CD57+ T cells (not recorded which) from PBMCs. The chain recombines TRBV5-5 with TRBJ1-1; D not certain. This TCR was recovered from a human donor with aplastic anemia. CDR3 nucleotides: TGTGCCAGCAGCTTGGCTCTCCCTGGGAACACTGAAGCTTTCTTT. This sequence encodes CASSLALPGNTEAFF.